The 27 T cell receptor beta chains listed next were all sequenced from one sample in a study of blood T cell repertoires in COVID-19. Profiling relied on immunoSEQ multiplex PCR, and the TCRdb table lists in-frame clones only, not all of them. The table records under 150,000 clones, around 85% of them present only once. Sequencing used peripheral blood. Every receptor here comes from a woman aged 60 to 75 with COVID-19, enrolled during active disease.

The chain is built from TRBV2 and TRBJ1-1; the D gene is possibly TRBD1 (5 bases). The germline CDR1 and CDR2 sequences are SNHLY and FYNNEI. The V end was cut by 3 bases, the J end by 3 bases, with 11 bases between. This CDR3 is built from 14 residues. CDR3 protein: CASSDRVADTEAFF. The CDR3 DNA reads TGTGCCAGCAGTGACAGGGTAGCGGACACTGAAGCTTTCTTT.

This chain links TRBV2 with TRBJ1-1; D is unresolved. Germline loops: CDR1 SNHLY, CDR2 FYNNEI. This CDR3 has 17 residues. The V end lost 6 bases, the J end lost 1 base, and 21 bases lay between the germline ends. CDR3 sequence (DNA): TGTGCCAGCAGCCCGGCGCCAACTGGGAGTAAGAACACTGAAGCTTTCTTT. Protein sequence: CASSPAPTGSKNTEAFF.

Only one count was recorded for this clone. This chain connects TRBV10-3 to TRBJ1-5, with 7 bases fitting TRBD1. Germline-derived CDR1 and CDR2 are ENHRY and SYGVKD. The CDR3 is 15 residues long. The junction had 2 bases not matched to a gene; V was cut back by 2 bases and J by 1 base. CDR3 loop: CAISEPGQSNQPQHF. The CDR3 DNA follows: TGTGCCATCAGTGAGCCGGGACAGAGCAATCAGCCCCAGCATTTT.

The chain uses TRBV19 and TRBJ2-2; 7 bases align to TRBD2. Germline CDR1 is LNHDA and CDR2 is SQIVND (reference sequence). There are 14 residues in the CDR3. Trimming cost V 4 bases and J 6 bases; bases outside gene matches: 5. CDR3: CASSTGLMAGELFF. CDR3 coding DNA: TGTGCCAGTAGTACGGGACTAATGGCCGGGGAGCTGTTTTTT.

The chain links TRBV6-5 to TRBJ2-1, with TRBD2 as a possible D gene (5 bases). The germline gives CDR1 MNHEY, CDR2 SVGAGI. Trimming pared 6 bases from V and 8 bases from J, leaving 14 bases between. This CDR3 spans 13 amino acids. CDR3 residues: CASRTLVRDEQFF. The CDR3 DNA follows: TGTGCCAGCAGAACACTAGTAAGGGATGAGCAGTTCTTC.

This clone showed up just once. The J gene is TRBJ1-1, the V gene TRBV12-3 or TRBV12-4; no clear D. This CDR3 spans 13 amino acids. Trimming removed 2 bases from V and 0 bases from J, with 4 bases in between. This CDR3 is CASSLQMNTEAFF. The CDR3 coding sequence is TGTGCCAGCAGTTTACAGATGAACACTGAAGCTTTCTTT.

J is TRBJ2-6 and V is TRBV27; tentative D call: TRBD1 (6 bases). The CDR3 covers 19 residues. Germline-derived CDR1 and CDR2 are MNHEY and SMNVEV (reference sequence). The germline V and J ends were trimmed by 6 bases and 0 bases, with 21 bases remaining between them. CDR3 residues: CASSKWIMTGSSGANVLTF. CDR3 nucleotides: TGTGCCAGCAGCAAGTGGATCATGACAGGTTCCTCTGGGGCCAACGTCCTGACTTTC. Based on the CDR3 plus reference TRBV27 and TRBJ2-6, the full variable domain is EAQVTQNPRYLITVTGKKLTVTCSQNMNHEYMSWYRQDPGLGLRQIYYSMNVEVTDKGDVPEGYKVSRKEKRNFPLILESPSPNQTSLYFCASSKWIMTGSSGANVLTFGAGSRLTVL.

The chain joins TRBV7-9 to TRBJ1-6, with D maybe TRBD1 (5 bases). The CDR3 sequence is 14 residues long. Trimming stripped 3 bases from V and 6 bases from J, with 9 bases between. From germline, CDR1 is SEHNR and CDR2 FQNEAQ (reference sequence). The chain's CDR3 is CASSFLGANSPLHF. The DNA of the CDR3 is TGTGCCAGCAGCTTCTTAGGGGCTAATTCACCCCTCCACTTT.

This chain connects TRBV11-2 to TRBJ2-5; 8 bases fit TRBD1. Germline loops: CDR1 SGHAT, CDR2 FQNNGV. With V trimmed by 0 bases and J by 8 bases, 8 bases remained unmatched. The length of the CDR3 is 15 residues. This CDR3 is CASSLDRAGGLTQYF. In nucleotides, the CDR3 is TGTGCCAGCAGCTTAGATCGGGCAGGGGGCCTCACCCAGTACTTC.

This rearrangement joins TRBV3-1 (or the pseudogene TRBV3-2) to TRBJ1-5; D is undetermined. Deletions cut 0 bases from V and 6 bases from J, with 18 bases between. Germline V lookup: CDR1 LGHDT, CDR2 YNNKEL (reference sequence). CDR3 length equals 17 residues. CDR3 amino acids: CASSQEFGGLSPQPQHF. The CDR3 coding sequence is TGTGCCAGCAGCCAAGAGTTTGGCGGGCTCTCTCCTCAGCCCCAGCATTTT.

This clone has a handful of counts. The V call is TRBV20-1, the J call TRBJ1-4; D unclear. The CDR3 loop spans 11 amino acids. The V end lost 3 bases, the J end lost 7 bases, and 6 bases lay between the germline ends. Looked up from germline, CDR1 is DFQATT and CDR2 is SNEGSKA (reference sequence). The CDR3 reads CSASHSEKLFF. In DNA, the CDR3 is TGCAGTGCTAGTCATAGTGAAAAACTGTTTTTT.

The rearrangement links TRBV27 to TRBJ1-5, with D possibly TRBD1 on 6 matching bases. Trimming stripped 6 bases from V and 0 bases from J, with 18 bases between. CDR1 and CDR2 (germline): MNHEY, SMNVEV (reference sequence). The CDR3 sequence is 17 residues long. The CDR3 coding sequence is TGTGCCAGCAGCCCGACCGGGACACCCTATAGCAATCAGCCCCAGCATTTT. It specifies CASSPTGTPYSNQPQHF.

V gene TRBV19 combines with J gene TRBJ2-5; D possibly corresponds to TRBD1 (5 bases). The germline gives CDR1 LNHDA, CDR2 SQIVND (reference sequence). The CDR3 is 14 residues long. V shed 1 base and J shed 2 bases, with 8 bases lying between them. The CDR3 is CASSIGRVQETQYF. CDR3 DNA sequence: TGTGCCAGTAGTATAGGCAGGGTACAAGAGACCCAGTACTTC. The full variable domain, completed using reference TRBV19 and TRBJ2-5, is DGGITQSPKYLFRKEGQNVTLSCEQNLNHDAMYWYRQDPGQGLRLIYYSQIVNDFQKGDIAEGYSVSREKKESFPLTVTSAQKNPTAFYLCASSIGRVQETQYFGPGTRLLVL.

The chain carries TRBV18 and TRBJ2-2, with 12 bases identical to TRBD1. V trimming: 2 bases; J trimming: 2 bases; junction bases outside the gene matches: 3. Germline V CDR1 and CDR2: KGHSH, LQKENI. The CDR3 covers 17 residues. The CDR3, as DNA: TGTGCCAGCTCACCAGGGACAGGGGGCTTTAACACCGGGGAGCTGTTTTTT. This encodes CASSPGTGGFNTGELFF.

CDR3 DNA sequence: TGTGCCAGCAGCAGGGACAGGGGGGAGCTGTTTTTT. Amino acids: CASSRDRGELFF. V gene TRBV7-3 combines with J gene TRBJ2-2; 8 nucleotides match TRBD1. This CDR3 region has 12 residues. Germline CDR1 SGHTA, CDR2 FQGTGA. J gave up 8 bases and V 5 bases, and 1 base lay outside the gene matches.

The rearrangement joins TRBV2 to TRBJ2-7, with TRBD1 identical over 8 bases. This CDR3 spans 16 amino acids. The V and J ends lost 6 bases and 4 bases, in that order; junction bases with no gene match: 14. The germline gives CDR1 SNHLY, CDR2 FYNNEI. Written as DNA, the CDR3 is TGTGCCAGCAGACCGATGTCGCGGGACAGGAGGTACGAGCAGTACTTC. Translation gives CASRPMSRDRRYEQYF. Drawing the rest from reference TRBV2 and TRBJ2-7, the complete variable domain is EPEVTQTPSHQVTQMGQEVILRCVPISNHLYFYWYRQILGQKVEFLVSFYNNEISEKSEIFDDQFSVERPDGSNFTLKIRSTKLEDSAMYFCASRPMSRDRRYEQYFGPGTRLTVT.

The table lists this clone with a few counts. CDR3 protein: CASSRDRKDTEAFF. The CDR3, as DNA: TGTGCCAGTAGCAGGGACAGGAAGGACACTGAAGCTTTCTTT. The chain has TRBV19 and TRBJ1-1, with TRBD1 identical over 8 bases. The V gene end was trimmed by 6 bases and the J gene end by 3 bases; junction bases not matched to a gene: 6. The CDR3 is made up of 14 amino acids. CDR1 LNHDA and CDR2 SQIVND come from the germline V gene (reference sequence).

J is TRBJ2-5 and V is TRBV7-8, with D unresolved. There are 13 residues in the CDR3. In germline, CDR1 is SGHVS, CDR2 FQNEAQ. The V gene lost 4 bases and the J gene lost 5 bases, with 11 bases spanning the gap. CDR3 residues: CASSSLPGETQYF. The CDR3 bases are TGTGCCAGCAGCTCGTTGCCGGGTGAGACCCAGTACTTC.

The chain is built from TRBV10-2 and TRBJ2-5; possible D gene TRBD2, 6 bases. V was cut by 5 bases and J by 6 bases, with 13 bases left in between. In germline, CDR1 is WSHSY, CDR2 SAAADI. The CDR3 runs 13 residues. CDR3 nucleotide sequence: TGCGCCAGCAGTATAGAGGCGGGGCAGACCCAGTACTTC. It yields the protein CASSIEAGQTQYF.

The chain has TRBV7-2 and TRBJ1-3; D might be TRBD1 (5 bases). Trimming removed 4 bases at V and 0 bases at J, with 10 bases between. The length of the CDR3 is 15 residues. In germline, CDR1 is SGHTA, CDR2 FQGNSA. This CDR3 is CASSSDRYSGNTIYF. DNA for the CDR3: TGTGCCAGCAGCTCCGACAGATACTCTGGAAACACCATATATTTT.

The chain is built from TRBV3-1 (or the pseudogene TRBV3-2) and TRBJ2-1; TRBD2 matches at 9 bases. This CDR3 comprises 14 residues. Germline CDR1 and CDR2: LGHDT and YNNKEL (reference sequence). Trimming took 6 bases from V and 2 from J; bases not matched to a gene: 2. The DNA of the CDR3 is TGTGCCAGCAGTCTAGCGGGGACCTACAATGAGCAGTTCTTC. Its translation is CASSLAGTYNEQFF.

This sequence joins TRBV18 and TRBJ2-7; TRBD1 might be the D (6 bases). This CDR3 is 14 amino acids long. Germline V gene data show CDR1 as KGHSH and CDR2 as LQKENI. V was trimmed by 3 bases and J by 6 bases, leaving 15 bases between them. As DNA, the CDR3 is TGTGCCAGCTCACCCGTTTCAGGGGCTGGCGAGCAGTACTTC. This encodes CASSPVSGAGEQYF. Drawing the rest from reference TRBV18 and TRBJ2-7, the complete variable domain is NAGVMQNPRHLVRRRGQEARLRCSPMKGHSHVYWYRQLPEEGLKFMVYLQKENIIDESGMPKERFSAEFPKEGPSILRIQQVVRGDSAAYFCASSPVSGAGEQYFGPGTRLTVT.

The rearrangement uses TRBV5-6 and TRBJ2-7, with D possibly matching TRBD1 (5 bases). The CDR3 has 14 residues. V was pared by 1 base and J by 6 bases, with 14 bases between. The germline V gene encodes CDR1 SGHDT and CDR2 YYEEEE. The CDR3 nucleotides read TGTGCCAGCAGCTTGTGGACATTCGTTCCCGAGCAGTACTTC. It encodes CASSLWTFVPEQYF.

Written as DNA, the CDR3 is TGTGCCAGCAGCGCCGACAGGGGGCTTGGGGGCTACACCTTC. Translating it yields CASSADRGLGGYTF. The rearrangement uses TRBV7-9 and TRBJ1-2; 10 bases agree with TRBD1. The CDR3 contains 14 residues. The ends lost 5 bases at V and 8 bases at J; junction bases unmatched: 8. Germline lookup yields CDR1 SEHNR and CDR2 FQNEAQ (reference sequence).

The V call is TRBV18, the J call TRBJ2-1; 10 bases map to TRBD1. Trimming cost V 6 bases and J 13 bases; bases outside gene matches: 24. CDR3 size: 18 residues. Germline CDR1 KGHSH, CDR2 LQKENI. The CDR3 sequence is CASSPLSFRDRGDEAQFF. CDR3 DNA sequence: TGTGCCAGCTCCCCTCTCTCTTTCCGGGACAGGGGTGATGAGGCACAGTTCTTC.

The chain carries TRBV29-1 and TRBJ1-6; 7 positions match TRBD1. Germline V gene data show CDR1 as SQVTM and CDR2 as ANQGSEA. The trim removed 5 bases at V and 7 bases at J, leaving 11 bases unmatched. There are 15 residues in the CDR3. This chain's CDR3 is CSVSQGQSLNSPLHF. The CDR3 DNA sequence: TGCAGCGTTTCCCAGGGACAGAGTTTAAATTCACCCCTCCACTTT.

This clone has just one count. V gene TRBV6-5 combines with J gene TRBJ1-6; D gene ambiguous. The CDR3 consists of 12 residues. V was trimmed by 6 bases and J by 14 bases, leaving 14 bases between them. Germline-derived CDR1 and CDR2 are MNHEY and SVGAGI. The CDR3 loop reads CASRPGGAALHF. In DNA form, the CDR3 reads TGTGCCAGCAGACCGGGTGGTGCGGCCCTCCACTTT.